Described below is a single T cell receptor beta chain sequence and its context. The antigen remains undetermined. The CDR3 spans 14 residues. Germline CDR1 reads SGHKS; CDR2 reads YYEKEE (reference sequence). Trimming cost V 4 bases and J 8 bases; bases outside gene matches: 3. This PCR relied on a set of 60 Vbeta primers and 13 Jbeta primers. Some clones are missing from TCRdb's copy, which holds only in-frame ones; the method was immunoSEQ multiplex PCR. The sample includes 70,000 to 95,000 clones, less than 65% of them seen just once. This sample stems from a study of cytomegalovirus exposure and HLA in healthy donors. About the research overall: An earlier analysis identified 117 million unique TCR beta sequences in some 180 million T cells. Study observations and caveats: Previous analysis showed most TCR beta V segments were productive about 90% or about 30% of the time. Sequencing artifact likely explains a cluster of highly shared sequence variants. There were several of the most significant clusters that appeared linked to common viral pathogens in a later analysis.

The sequencing sample was made of PBMCs. The receptor comes from a woman in her twenties or thirties in good health and CMV-seropositive. V is TRBV5-5 and J is TRBJ2-1, with 13 bases identical to TRBD2. DNA for the CDR3: TGTGCCAGCAGCCGACTAGCGGGGGGCTATGAGCAGTTCTTC. Translation gives CASSRLAGGYEQFF.